The rows below give T cell receptor beta chains drawn from one sample of a study of blood T cell repertoires in COVID-19. Here immunoSEQ multiplex PCR was the method, and the copy in TCRdb shows in-frame clones only, minus some. Among some 160,000 clones listed, 89% were seen once. The source material was peripheral blood. These receptors were collected from a man between 60 and 70 years old with acute or convalescent COVID-19. The CDR3 runs from the conserved cysteine through the conserved F or W. Fields, in order: V gene, J gene, clone size, D gene, CDR3 DNA, CDR3 protein. The D gene is left open where the match is weak. Clone size, where shown, is once, few, many, or a class for clones that have expanded.

V: TRBV25-1
J: TRBJ1-1
size: .
D: TRBD1
DNA: TGTGCCAGCAGCGAAGGGACAGGGGACGACACTGAAGCTTTCTTT
CDR3: CASSEGTGDDTEAFF

V: TRBV29-1
J: TRBJ2-4
size: once
D: .
DNA: TGCAGCGTCCCCAATGACTCGAAAAACATTCAGTACTTC
CDR3: CSVPNDSKNIQYF

V: TRBV7-2
J: TRBJ2-1
size: few
D: TRBD2
DNA: TGTGCCAGCAGCTCATTTCGGCGGGGGATTAAAAATGAGCAGTTCTTC
CDR3: CASSSFRRGIKNEQFF

V: TRBV24-1
J: TRBJ2-3
size: .
D: .
DNA: TGTGCCACCAGTGCGGGGGTAGAAGATACGCAGTATTTT
CDR3: CATSAGVEDTQYF

V: TRBV4-3
J: TRBJ2-1
size: .
D: .
DNA: TGCGCCAGCAGCCAAGATCACGGAGACTATTACAATGAGCAGTTCTTC
CDR3: CASSQDHGDYYNEQFF

V: TRBV2
J: TRBJ1-1
size: .
D: .
DNA: TGTGCCAGCAGACGGGAAGGTAAGAGCACTGAAGCTTTCTTT
CDR3: CASRREGKSTEAFF

V: TRBV6-5
J: TRBJ1-4
size: .
D: .
DNA: TGTGCCAGCAGAACGACAGCAACTAATGAAAAACTGTTTTTT
CDR3: CASRTTATNEKLFF

V: TRBV18
J: TRBJ1-1
size: .
D: .
DNA: TGTGCCAGCTCACCGGGGAGAGCCACTGAAGCTTTCTTT
CDR3: CASSPGRATEAFF

V: TRBV5-1
J: TRBJ2-1
size: .
D: .
DNA: TGCGCCAGCAGCTTACAGGGCGTCGGTTTCAATGAGCAGTTCTTC
CDR3: CASSLQGVGFNEQFF

V: TRBV7-2
J: TRBJ2-2
size: .
D: .
DNA: TGTGCCAGCAGCTTAGCGGACTATAATACCGGGGAGCTGTTTTTT
CDR3: CASSLADYNTGELFF

V: TRBV4-1
J: TRBJ2-1
size: .
D: .
DNA: TGCGCCAGCAGCCAAGGGGGGGGCCGATCCTACAATGAGCAGTTCTTC
CDR3: CASSQGGGRSYNEQFF

V: TRBV10-3
J: TRBJ2-7
size: .
D: .
DNA: TGTGCCTCCTCCGGGACTGCCATCGAGCAGTACTTC
CDR3: CASSGTAIEQYF

V: TRBV27
J: TRBJ1-4
size: .
D: .
DNA: TGTGCCAGCAGTTTATTGGGGGCGATGGATGAAAAACTGTTTTTT
CDR3: CASSLLGAMDEKLFF

V: TRBV7-9
J: TRBJ2-7
size: .
D: .
DNA: TGTGCCAGCAGCGTCTTTCCCTACGAGCAGTACTTC
CDR3: CASSVFPYEQYF

V: TRBV19
J: TRBJ1-1
size: .
D: .
DNA: TGTGCCAGTAGTCTCCTGGCTGATAACACTAAGGCTGAAGCTTTCTTT
CDR3: CASSLLADNTKAEAFF

V: TRBV7-2
J: TRBJ2-7
size: .
D: TRBD2
DNA: TGTGCCAGCAGCAGGCTAGCGGGGTCGCGATACGAGCAGTACTTC
CDR3: CASSRLAGSRYEQYF

V: TRBV11-2
J: TRBJ2-2
size: .
D: TRBD2
DNA: TGTGCCAGCAGAATGAGCGGGGGGCGGAACACCGGGGAGCTGTTTTTT
CDR3: CASRMSGGRNTGELFF

V: TRBV5-5
J: TRBJ1-1
size: .
D: .
DNA: TGTGCCAGCACCTTGCTACCGAACACTGAAGCTTTCTTT
CDR3: CASTLLPNTEAFF

V: TRBV7-9
J: TRBJ2-2
size: .
D: .
DNA: TGTGCCAGCAGCTTATCGATTAGACAGAAACGATCGGGCACCGGGGAGCTGTTTTTT
CDR3: CASSLSIRQKRSGTGELFF

V: TRBV18
J: TRBJ1-2
size: .
D: TRBD1
DNA: TGTGCCAGCTCACCACCTAGTCAGGGGGTGAGCTATGGCTACACCTTC
CDR3: CASSPPSQGVSYGYTF

V: TRBV4-3
J: TRBJ2-2
size: .
D: .
DNA: TGCGCCAGCAGCCAAGTTATCGGGGAGCTGTTTTTT
CDR3: CASSQVIGELFF

V: TRBV7-9
J: TRBJ1-2
size: once
D: TRBD1
DNA: TGTGCCAGCACCCAGACAGGGGTCCAAGGCTACACCTTC
CDR3: CASTQTGVQGYTF

V: TRBV5-1
J: TRBJ1-2
size: once
D: .
DNA: TGCGCCAGCAGCTTGAGTACTTATGGCTACACCTTC
CDR3: CASSLSTYGYTF

V: TRBV7-2
J: TRBJ2-1
size: .
D: TRBD2
DNA: TGTGCCAGCAGCTCGGGACTGACTAGCGGGGGTTCCAATGAGCAGTTCTTC
CDR3: CASSSGLTSGGSNEQFF

V: TRBV6-5
J: TRBJ2-2
size: .
D: .
DNA: TGTGCCAGCAGTCAGGGTGGGTCCGGGGAGCTGTTTTTT
CDR3: CASSQGGSGELFF

V: TRBV7-9
J: TRBJ1-3
size: once
D: .
DNA: TGTGCCAGCAGCACTGGACAAAACACCATATATTTT
CDR3: CASSTGQNTIYF

V: TRBV19
J: TRBJ1-2
size: .
D: .
DNA: TGTGCCAGTAGTCTGAAGTTCCGTCGGGGGGACGGACTTTATGGCTACACCTTC
CDR3: CASSLKFRRGDGLYGYTF

V: TRBV21-1
J: TRBJ2-6
size: .
D: .
DNA: TGTGCCAGCAGCACGCAGGGGGCTCACTCTGGGGCCAACGTCCTGACTTTC
CDR3: CASSTQGAHSGANVLTF

V: TRBV14
J: TRBJ1-1
size: .
D: TRBD1
DNA: TGTGCCAGCAGCCAAGTGGCCCCGGGACAGGGGATTAAAGTCACTGAAGCTTTCTTT
CDR3: CASSQVAPGQGIKVTEAFF

V: TRBV7-9
J: TRBJ2-7
size: .
D: TRBD2
DNA: TGTGCCGGAGCGGGGATCTCGTACGAGCAGTACTTC
CDR3: CAGAGISYEQYF

V: TRBV9
J: TRBJ2-1
size: .
D: .
DNA: TGTGCCAGCAGCGTGCAAGGGAGCCCTAACAATGAGCAGTTCTTC
CDR3: CASSVQGSPNNEQFF

V: TRBV5-6
J: TRBJ1-4
size: .
D: .
DNA: TGTGCCAGCAGCTCTAATGTCGTAGTTAGTGAAAAACTGTTTTTT
CDR3: CASSSNVVVSEKLFF

V: TRBV6-5
J: TRBJ1-1
size: .
D: TRBD1
DNA: TGTGCCAGCACCAACTCCGGGACAGGGGCCAACCGAGCTTTCTTT
CDR3: CASTNSGTGANRAFF

V: TRBV19
J: TRBJ2-1
size: .
D: .
DNA: TGTGCCAGTAGTATGTTTGAGACACCTTTAGGTGAGCAGTTCTTC
CDR3: CASSMFETPLGEQFF

V: TRBV14
J: TRBJ1-1
size: .
D: .
DNA: TGTGCCAGCAGCCCCTCTAGGTGGAACACTGAAGCTTTCTTT
CDR3: CASSPSRWNTEAFF

V: TRBV7-2
J: TRBJ2-2
size: .
D: .
DNA: TGTGCCAGCAGCTTAGGGGGGGCGAACACCGGGGAGCTGTTTTTT
CDR3: CASSLGGANTGELFF

V: TRBV19
J: TRBJ2-5
size: .
D: .
DNA: TGTGCCAGTAGTATAGAAGGGGGTGGAAAGACCCAGTACTTC
CDR3: CASSIEGGGKTQYF

V: TRBV5-8
J: TRBJ1-4
size: .
D: .
DNA: TGTGCCAGCAGCTTGGTGCGAGGCGGCAATGAAAAACTGTTTTTT
CDR3: CASSLVRGGNEKLFF

V: TRBV14
J: TRBJ2-1
size: .
D: TRBD1
DNA: TGTGCCAGCAGCCCACGACTGGGACAGGGGGCAAACAATGAGCAGTTCTTC
CDR3: CASSPRLGQGANNEQFF

V: TRBV6-5
J: TRBJ1-2
size: .
D: TRBD1
DNA: TGTGCCAGCAGTCCCGGGACAGGGTTTGGCTACACCTTC
CDR3: CASSPGTGFGYTF

V: TRBV5-6
J: TRBJ1-2
size: .
D: TRBD1
DNA: TGTGCCAGCAGCCCATCGGACAGGGGGGAGGTCTATGGCTACACCTTC
CDR3: CASSPSDRGEVYGYTF

V: TRBV30
J: TRBJ2-3
size: .
D: .
DNA: TGTGCCTGGAGTGTAGGGGGAAGGACGCAGTATTTT
CDR3: CAWSVGGRTQYF

V: TRBV18
J: TRBJ2-3
size: .
D: .
DNA: TGTGCCAGCTCACCCCCCGGTAGCGCAGATACGCAGTATTTT
CDR3: CASSPPGSADTQYF

V: TRBV9
J: TRBJ1-3
size: .
D: TRBD1
DNA: TGTGCCAGCAGCGTATTTCCCGGGACAGGGGGCTTTGGGTCTGGAAACACCATATATTTT
CDR3: CASSVFPGTGGFGSGNTIYF

V: TRBV7-2
J: TRBJ2-7
size: .
D: TRBD1
DNA: TGTGCCAGCAGCCCGGGACAGGGGCTCTCCTACGAGCAGTACTTC
CDR3: CASSPGQGLSYEQYF

V: TRBV5-1
J: TRBJ2-1
size: .
D: .
DNA: TGCGCCAGCAGCGCGGGACTGGGCTCCTACAATGAGCAGTTCTTC
CDR3: CASSAGLGSYNEQFF